This TCR beta chain was captured by sequencing in a study of glioma-infiltrating T cells. Whole-study results and caveats: Very few CDR3 sequences were shared between tissue and blood. Tissue-blood divergence was below expectation in non-neoplastic patients, above in gliomas.

This clonotype was found many times. Its target is unknown. The iRepertoire nested amplicon-rescue multiplex PCR amplified TCR alpha and beta CDR3s from RNA. For one-step reverse transcription and amplification, about 90-400 ng of tissue mRNA or PBMC total RNA was used. TCRdb processed the multiplex PCR reads anew with MiXCR; each CDR3 protein has one entry. Of some 110,000 distinct CDR3 sequences listed, roughly 25% are singletons. Sequencing used glioma tissue, nonneoplastic brain tissue, or PBMCs (not recorded which). This TCR came from a human donor with low-grade glioma or glioblastoma, undergoing nonglioma brain surgery, or in good health (not recorded which).

CDR3 region: CASSSDETRYEQYF. As DNA, the CDR3 is TGTGCCAGCAGCTCAGACGAAACCCGCTACGAGCAGTACTTC. The V call is TRBV7-2, the J call TRBJ2-7; no firm D call. The CDR3 has 14 amino acids. Germline V gene data show CDR1 as SGHTA and CDR2 as FQGNSA. Trimming removed 4 bases at V and 3 bases at J, with 13 bases between.